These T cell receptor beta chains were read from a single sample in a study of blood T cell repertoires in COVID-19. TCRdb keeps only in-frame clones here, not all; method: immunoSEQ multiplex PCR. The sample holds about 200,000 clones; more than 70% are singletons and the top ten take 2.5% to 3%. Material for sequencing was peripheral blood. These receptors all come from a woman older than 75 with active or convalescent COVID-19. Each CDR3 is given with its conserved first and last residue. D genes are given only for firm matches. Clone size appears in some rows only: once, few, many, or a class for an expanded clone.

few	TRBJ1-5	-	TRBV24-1	CATSDFSRGQPQHF	TGTGCCACCAGTGATTTTAGTCGGGGTCAGCCCCAGCATTTT
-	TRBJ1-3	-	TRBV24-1	CATSDNRDSGNTIYF	TGTGCCACCAGTGATAACAGGGACTCTGGAAACACCATATATTTT
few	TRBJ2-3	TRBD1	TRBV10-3	CAISTPGQGADTQYF	TGTGCCATCAGCACTCCGGGACAGGGGGCAGATACGCAGTATTTT
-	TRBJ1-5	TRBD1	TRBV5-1	CASSSGTGIDSNQPQHF	TGCGCCAGCAGCTCCGGGACAGGGATAGATAGCAATCAGCCCCAGCATTTT
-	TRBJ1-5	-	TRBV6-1	CASSERTGAQHF	TGTGCCAGCAGTGAACGGACGGGGGCCCAGCATTTT
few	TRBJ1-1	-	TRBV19	CASSIAQGSDVTEAFF	TGTGCCAGTAGTATAGCGCAGGGGTCGGATGTTACTGAAGCTTTCTTT
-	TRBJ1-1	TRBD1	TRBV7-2	CASSLMGQSNTEAFF	TGTGCCAGCAGCCTAATGGGACAGTCGAACACTGAAGCTTTCTTT
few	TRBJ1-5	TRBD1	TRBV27	CASSLSWGQGEGYQPQHF	TGTGCCAGCAGTTTAAGTTGGGGACAGGGCGAGGGTTATCAGCCCCAGCATTTT
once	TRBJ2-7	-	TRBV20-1	CSPSGQAGEQYF	TGCAGTCCCAGTGGCCAAGCAGGGGAGCAGTACTTC
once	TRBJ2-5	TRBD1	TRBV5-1	CASSPEGTGSETQYF	TGCGCCAGCAGCCCTGAGGGGACAGGGTCGGAGACCCAGTACTTC
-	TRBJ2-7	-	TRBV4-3	CASSQGRGGSYEQYF	TGCGCCAGCAGCCAAGGTCGAGGGGGATCCTACGAGCAGTACTTC
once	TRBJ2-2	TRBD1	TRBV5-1	CASSLGPPGQGTTGELFF	TGCGCCAGCAGCTTGGGTCCACCGGGACAGGGCACCACCGGGGAGCTGTTTTTT
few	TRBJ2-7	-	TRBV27	CASSLTDTYEQYF	TGTGCCAGCAGTTTAACCGACACGTACGAGCAGTACTTC
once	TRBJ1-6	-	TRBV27	CASSLFVRGQALYNSPLHF	TGTGCCAGCAGTTTATTTGTCCGCGGACAAGCCCTCTATAATTCACCCCTCCACTTT
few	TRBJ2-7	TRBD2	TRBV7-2	CASSPTSGGAYEQYF	TGTGCCAGCAGCCCCACTAGCGGGGGAGCCTACGAGCAGTACTTC
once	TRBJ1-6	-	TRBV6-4	CASSAGIYNSPLHF	TGTGCCAGCAGTGCGGGGATCTATAATTCACCCCTCCACTTT
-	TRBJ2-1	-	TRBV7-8	CASSLVQYNNEQFF	TGTGCCAGCAGCTTAGTTCAGTATAACAATGAGCAGTTCTTC
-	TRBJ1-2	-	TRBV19	CASSIPGRVQNSYGYTF	TGTGCCAGTAGTATCCCCGGCAGGGTTCAGAACAGCTATGGCTACACCTTC
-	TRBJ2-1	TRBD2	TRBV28	CASSTGLAGGINEQFF	TGTGCCAGCAGTACTGGACTAGCGGGGGGTATCAATGAGCAGTTCTTC
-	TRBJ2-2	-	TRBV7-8	CASSLRRGRDTGELFF	TGTGCCAGCAGCTTAAGGAGGGGGCGCGACACCGGGGAGCTGTTTTTT
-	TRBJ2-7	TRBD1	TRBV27	CASSSERTGGIKLSYEQYF	TGTGCCAGCAGTTCTGAGAGGACAGGGGGGATCAAACTCTCCTACGAGCAGTACTTC
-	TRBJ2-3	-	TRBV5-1	CASRRSGSNPTDTQYF	TGCGCCAGCCGCCGGTCAGGTTCAAACCCCACAGATACGCAGTATTTT
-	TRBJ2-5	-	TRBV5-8	CASSTANRPQETQYF	TGTGCCAGCAGTACCGCCAACAGGCCACAAGAGACCCAGTACTTC
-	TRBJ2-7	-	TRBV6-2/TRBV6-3	CASSFTVSYEQYF	TGTGCCAGCAGCTTCACGGTCTCCTACGAGCAGTACTTC
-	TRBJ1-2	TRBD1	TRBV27	CASSYSGTGRYGYTF	TGTGCCAGCAGTTACTCCGGGACAGGGAGGTATGGCTACACCTTC
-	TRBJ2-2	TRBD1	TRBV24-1	CATRKTGVGTGELFF	TGTGCCACCAGGAAAACAGGGGTCGGCACCGGGGAGCTGTTTTTT
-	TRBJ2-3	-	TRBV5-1	CASSLASKGADTQYF	TGCGCCAGCAGCTTGGCCTCGAAGGGGGCAGATACGCAGTATTTT
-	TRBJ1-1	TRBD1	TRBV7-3	CASSRDRDTEAFF	TGTGCCAGCAGTCGCGACAGGGACACTGAAGCTTTCTTT
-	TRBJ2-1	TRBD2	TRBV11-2	CASSHYSGQSSYNEQFF	TGTGCCAGCAGCCATTATAGCGGGCAGAGCTCCTACAATGAGCAGTTCTTC
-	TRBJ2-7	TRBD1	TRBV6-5	CASSYGTGPYEQYF	TGTGCCAGCAGTTACGGGACAGGGCCCTACGAGCAGTACTTC
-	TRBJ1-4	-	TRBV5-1	CASSLLGDGEKLFF	TGCGCCAGCAGCTTGCTAGGGGATGGCGAAAAACTGTTTTTT
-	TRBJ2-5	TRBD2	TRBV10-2	CASSARLAGRDQLKETQYF	TGCGCCAGCAGTGCAAGACTAGCGGGGCGCGACCAACTAAAAGAGACCCAGTACTTC
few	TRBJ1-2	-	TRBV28	CASSSPSGVGNYGYTF	TGTGCCAGCAGTTCGCCTTCCGGGGTAGGGAACTATGGCTACACCTTC
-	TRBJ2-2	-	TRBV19	CASNFPGAGELFF	TGTGCCAGTAATTTCCCGGGGGCCGGGGAGCTGTTTTTT
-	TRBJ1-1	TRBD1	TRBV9	CASSGQMNTEAFF	TGTGCCAGTTCGGGACAGATGAACACTGAAGCTTTCTTT
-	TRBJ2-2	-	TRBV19	CASSNLGGTGELFF	TGTGCCAGTAGCAACCTCGGGGGTACCGGGGAGCTGTTTTTT
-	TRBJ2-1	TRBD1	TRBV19	CASSLSTGTGYNEQFF	TGTGCCAGTAGTCTATCGACCGGGACAGGGTACAATGAGCAGTTCTTC
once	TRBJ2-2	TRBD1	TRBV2	CASRRTGGQANTGELFF	TGTGCCAGCAGACGGACAGGGGGCCAGGCGAACACCGGGGAGCTGTTTTTT
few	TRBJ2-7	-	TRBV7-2	CASSLVGGGPAYEQYF	TGTGCCAGCAGCTTAGTTGGTGGCGGGCCTGCCTACGAGCAGTACTTC
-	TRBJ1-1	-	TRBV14	CASSQGPIGGAAEAFF	TGTGCCAGCAGCCAAGGACCCATCGGGGGGGCCGCTGAAGCTTTCTTT
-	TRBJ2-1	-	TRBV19	CASSAPRAGTHNEQFF	TGTGCCAGTAGTGCCCCGCGGGCGGGCACCCACAATGAGCAGTTCTTC
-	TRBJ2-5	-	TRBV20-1	CSASGRADHQETQYF	TGCAGTGCTAGTGGCAGGGCGGACCACCAAGAGACCCAGTACTTC
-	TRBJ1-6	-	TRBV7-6	CASSPDRGGRNSPLHF	TGTGCCAGCAGCCCAGATCGGGGGGGGAGGAATTCACCCCTCCACTTT
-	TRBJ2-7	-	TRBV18	CASSPRAEQYF	TGTGCCAGCTCACCACGGGCCGAGCAGTACTTC
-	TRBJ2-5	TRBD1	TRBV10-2	CASNRQGAIETQYF	TGCGCCAGCAATCGACAGGGGGCTATAGAGACCCAGTACTTC
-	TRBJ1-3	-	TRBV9	CASSEGLFSGNTIYF	TGTGCCAGCAGTGAGGGACTGTTCTCTGGAAACACCATATATTTT
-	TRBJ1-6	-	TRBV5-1	CASSTGNSPLHF	TGCGCCAGCAGCACAGGGAATTCACCCCTCCACTTT
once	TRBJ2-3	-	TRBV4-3	CASSQGTGSDTQYF	TGCGCCAGCAGCCAAGGCACAGGGTCAGATACGCAGTATTTT
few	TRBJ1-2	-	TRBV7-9	CASSRTNGGNF	TGTGCCAGCAGCCGTACCAACGGGGGAAACTTC
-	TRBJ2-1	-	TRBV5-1	CASSDRDTNNEQFF	TGCGCCAGCAGCGACCGGGACACCAACAATGAGCAGTTCTTC
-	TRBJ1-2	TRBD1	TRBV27	CASSLSTGTGPSYGYTF	TGTGCCAGCAGTTTATCGACGGGGACAGGCCCTTCCTATGGCTACACCTTC
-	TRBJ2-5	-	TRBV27	CASSAGRDKETQYF	TGTGCCAGCAGTGCAGGCCGGGACAAAGAGACCCAGTACTTC
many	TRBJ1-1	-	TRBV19	CASQRQVNTEAFF	TGTGCCAGCCAAAGACAGGTAAACACTGAAGCTTTCTTT
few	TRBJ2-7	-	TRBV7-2	CASSLDSSVHEQYF	TGTGCCAGCAGCTTAGATTCTTCGGTACACGAGCAGTACTTC
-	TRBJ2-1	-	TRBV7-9	CASSLGQDNEQFF	TGTGCCAGCAGCTTGGGACAAGACAATGAGCAGTTCTTC
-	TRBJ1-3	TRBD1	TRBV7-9	CASSAGQGRNTIYF	TGTGCCAGCAGCGCCGGACAGGGGCGAAACACCATATATTTT
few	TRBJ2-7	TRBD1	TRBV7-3	CASSYGTGNYEQYF	TGTGCCAGCAGCTACGGGACAGGGAACTACGAGCAGTACTTC